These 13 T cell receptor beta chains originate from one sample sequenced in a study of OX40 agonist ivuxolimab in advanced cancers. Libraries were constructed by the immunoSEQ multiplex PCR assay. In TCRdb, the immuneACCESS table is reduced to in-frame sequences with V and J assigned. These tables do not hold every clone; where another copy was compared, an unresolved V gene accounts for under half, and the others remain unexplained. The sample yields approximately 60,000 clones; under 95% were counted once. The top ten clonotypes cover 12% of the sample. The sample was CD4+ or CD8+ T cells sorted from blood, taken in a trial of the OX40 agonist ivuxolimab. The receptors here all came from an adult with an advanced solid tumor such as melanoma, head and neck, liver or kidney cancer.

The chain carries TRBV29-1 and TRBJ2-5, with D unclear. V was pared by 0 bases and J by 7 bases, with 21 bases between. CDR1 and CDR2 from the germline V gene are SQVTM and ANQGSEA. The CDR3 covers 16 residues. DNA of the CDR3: TGCAGCGTTGAAGATGCCTGGGTAGAGGACCCCAGGACCCAGTACTTC. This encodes CSVEDAWVEDPRTQYF.

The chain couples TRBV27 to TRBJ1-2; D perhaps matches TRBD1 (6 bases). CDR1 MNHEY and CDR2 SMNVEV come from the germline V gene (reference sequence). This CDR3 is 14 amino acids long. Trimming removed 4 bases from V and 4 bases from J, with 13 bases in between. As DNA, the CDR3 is TGTGCCAGCAGTTCCCCTGGACAGAGCTATGGCTACACCTTC. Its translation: CASSSPGQSYGYTF.

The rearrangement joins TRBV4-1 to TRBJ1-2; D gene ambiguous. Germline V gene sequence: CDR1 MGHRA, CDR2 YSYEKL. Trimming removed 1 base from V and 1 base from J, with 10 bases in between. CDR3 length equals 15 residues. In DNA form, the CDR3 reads TGCGCCAGCAGCCAAGTGGGAGCGGATAACTATGGCTACACCTTC. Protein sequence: CASSQVGADNYGYTF.

This CDR3 reads CASSTPDRNTEAFF. CDR3 sequence (DNA): TGTGCCAGTAGTACCCCCGACAGGAACACTGAAGCTTTCTTT. This chain connects TRBV19 to TRBJ1-1; the D gene is possibly TRBD1 (5 bases). Deletions cut 4 bases from V and 1 base from J, with 10 bases between. The CDR3 contains 14 residues. Germline V lookup: CDR1 LNHDA, CDR2 SQIVND (reference sequence).

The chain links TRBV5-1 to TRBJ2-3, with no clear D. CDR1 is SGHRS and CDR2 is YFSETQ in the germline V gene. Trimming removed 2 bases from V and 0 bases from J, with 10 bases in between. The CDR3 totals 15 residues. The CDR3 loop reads CASSLSEASTDTQYF. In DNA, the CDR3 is TGCGCCAGCAGCTTAAGCGAGGCTAGCACAGATACGCAGTATTTT.

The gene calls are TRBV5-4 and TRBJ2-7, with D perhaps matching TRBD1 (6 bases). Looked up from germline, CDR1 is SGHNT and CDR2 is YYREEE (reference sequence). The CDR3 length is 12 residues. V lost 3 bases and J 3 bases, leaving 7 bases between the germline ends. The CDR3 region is CASSSGHYEQYF. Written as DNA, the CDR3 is TGTGCCAGCAGCTCGGGACACTACGAGCAGTACTTC. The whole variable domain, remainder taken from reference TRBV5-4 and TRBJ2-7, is ETGVTQSPTHLIKTRGQQVTLRCSSQSGHNTVSWYQQALGQGPQFIFQYYREEENGRGNFPPRFSGLQFPNYSSELNVNALELDDSALYLCASSSGHYEQYFGPGTRLTVT.

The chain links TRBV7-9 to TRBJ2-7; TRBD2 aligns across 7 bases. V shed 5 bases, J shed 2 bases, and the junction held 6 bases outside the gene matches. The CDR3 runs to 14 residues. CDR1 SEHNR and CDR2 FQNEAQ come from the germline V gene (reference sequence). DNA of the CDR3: TGTGCCAGCAGCCCACCTAGCGGCCCCTACGAGCAGTACTTC. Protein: CASSPPSGPYEQYF.

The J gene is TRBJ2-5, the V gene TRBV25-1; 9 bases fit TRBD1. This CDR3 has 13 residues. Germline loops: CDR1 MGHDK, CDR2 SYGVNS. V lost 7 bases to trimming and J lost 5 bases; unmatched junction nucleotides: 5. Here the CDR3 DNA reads TGTGCCAGCAACGACAGGGGGGCGGAGACCCAGTACTTC. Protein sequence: CASNDRGAETQYF. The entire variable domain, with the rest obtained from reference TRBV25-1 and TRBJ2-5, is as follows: EADIYQTPRYLVIGTGKKITLECSQTMGHDKMYWYQQDPGMELHLIHYSYGVNSTEKGDLSSESTVSRIRTEHFPLTLESARPSHTSQYLCASNDRGAETQYFGPGTRLLVL.

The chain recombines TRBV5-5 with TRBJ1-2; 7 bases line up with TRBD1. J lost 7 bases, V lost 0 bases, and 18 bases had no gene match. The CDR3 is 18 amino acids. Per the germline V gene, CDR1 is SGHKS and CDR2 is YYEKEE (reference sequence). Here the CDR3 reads CASSLVEFFTGDNSGYTF. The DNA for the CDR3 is TGTGCCAGCAGCTTGGTCGAATTCTTCACAGGGGATAATTCTGGCTACACCTTC.

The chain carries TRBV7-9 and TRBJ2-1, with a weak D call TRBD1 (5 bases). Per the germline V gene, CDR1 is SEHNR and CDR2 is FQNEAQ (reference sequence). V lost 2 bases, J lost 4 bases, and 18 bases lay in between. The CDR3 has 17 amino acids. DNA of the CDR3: TGTGCCAGCAGCTTAAATAGGGGCAGCTACCCTTACAATGAGCAGTTCTTC. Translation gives CASSLNRGSYPYNEQFF. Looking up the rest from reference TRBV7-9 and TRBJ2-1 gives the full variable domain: DTGVSQNPRHKITKRGQNVTFRCDPISEHNRLYWYRQTLGQGPEFLTYFQNEAQLEKSRLLSDRFSAERPKGSFSTLEIQRTEQGDSAMYLCASSLNRGSYPYNEQFFGPGTRLTVL.

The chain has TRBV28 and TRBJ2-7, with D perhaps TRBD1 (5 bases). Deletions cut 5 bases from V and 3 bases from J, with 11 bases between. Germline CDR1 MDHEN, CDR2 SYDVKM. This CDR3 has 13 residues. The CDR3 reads CASSPQGYYEQYF. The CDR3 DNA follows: TGTGCCAGCAGTCCCCAGGGATACTACGAGCAGTACTTC. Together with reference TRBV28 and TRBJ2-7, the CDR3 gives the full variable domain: DVKVTQSSRYLVKRTGEKVFLECVQDMDHENMFWYRQDPGLGLRLIYFSYDVKMKEKGDIPEGYSVSREKKERFSLILESASTNQTSMYLCASSPQGYYEQYFGPGTRLTVT.

The CDR3 loop is CASSRDTMMNTEAFF. CDR3 DNA sequence: TGTGCCAGCTCACGAGACACCATGATGAACACTGAAGCTTTCTTT. The chain has TRBV18 and TRBJ1-1, with D uncertain. CDR3 size: 15 residues. Deletions cut 4 bases from V and 0 bases from J, with 12 bases between. Germline-derived CDR1 and CDR2 are KGHSH and LQKENI. The variable domain in full, completed from reference TRBV18 and TRBJ1-1, reads NAGVMQNPRHLVRRRGQEARLRCSPMKGHSHVYWYRQLPEEGLKFMVYLQKENIIDESGMPKERFSAEFPKEGPSILRIQQVVRGDSAAYFCASSRDTMMNTEAFFGQGTRLTVV.

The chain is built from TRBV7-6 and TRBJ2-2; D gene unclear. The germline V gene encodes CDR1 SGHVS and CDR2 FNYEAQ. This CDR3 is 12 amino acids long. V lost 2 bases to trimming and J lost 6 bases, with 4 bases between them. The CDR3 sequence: CASSLSPGELFF. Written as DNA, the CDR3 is TGTGCCAGCAGCTTATCCCCCGGGGAGCTGTTTTTT. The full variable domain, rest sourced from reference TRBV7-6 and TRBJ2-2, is GAGVSQSPRYKVTKRGQDVALRCDPISGHVSLYWYRQALGQGPEFLTYFNYEAQQDKSGLPNDRFSAERPEGSISTLTIQRTEQRDSAMYRCASSLSPGELFFGEGSRLTVL.